This entry lists 21 T cell receptor beta chains sequenced from one sample in a study of T cells in women clearing cervical HPV infection. Clones were sequenced by immunoSEQ multiplex PCR, and TCRdb holds only the in-frame ones, with some missing. The listing records 25,000 to 30,000 clones. Sequenced: blood buffy coat. The receptors were sampled from a woman aged 18-70 years with a cervical HPV16 infection that either progressed to CIN3+ or cleared (not recorded which).

Turning to this clone: The read ends 3 residues shy of where the CDR3 ends; the end is completed using the germline J gene. The rearrangement uses TRBV6-4 and TRBJ2-3, with 12 nucleotides matching TRBD1. Germline CDR1 is MRHNA and CDR2 is SNTAGT. Unmatched junction bases numbered 6, after V lost 7 bases and J lost 1 base. This CDR3 comprises 16 residues. The CDR3 region is CASIPGQGARTDTQYF. The covered CDR3 bases are TGTGCCAGCATCCCGGGACAGGGGGCCCGCACAGATACG.

Comment on this clone: Read data end 3 residues before the CDR3 end; the end is taken from the germline J gene. The chain links TRBV27 to TRBJ1-5; a weak D match, TRBD1 (6 bases). CDR3 length equals 15 residues. Germline V gene data show CDR1 as MNHEY and CDR2 as SMNVEV (reference sequence). V was shortened by 2 bases and J by 5 bases, with 13 bases between the two germline ends. The CDR3 reads CASSLSGGRHQPQHF. CDR3 DNA (partial): TGTGCCAGCAGTTTAAGCGGGGGCCGACATCAGCCC.

For this clone: The CDR3 is cut off 3 residues early in the read; its end comes from the germline J gene. The V and J genes are TRBV19 and TRBJ1-1; D is unclear. Trimming removed 7 bases at V and 0 bases at J, with 12 bases between. The CDR3 spans 14 residues. The germline V gene has CDR1 LNHDA and CDR2 SQIVND (reference sequence). This CDR3 reads CASTLATMNTEAFF. The DNA read from the CDR3 is TGTGCCAGTACGTTGGCAACTATGAACACTGAA. Drawing the rest from reference TRBV19 and TRBJ1-1, the complete variable domain is DGGITQSPKYLFRKEGQNVTLSCEQNLNHDAMYWYRQDPGQGLRLIYYSQIVNDFQKGDIAEGYSVSREKKESFPLTVTSAQKNPTAFYLCASTLATMNTEAFFGQGTRLTVV.

As to this clone: The CDR3 end falls 3 residues outside the read, so it is completed with the germline J gene. J is TRBJ1-5 and V is TRBV2; weak D call: TRBD1 (6 bases). Germline CDR1 SNHLY, CDR2 FYNNEI. V was trimmed by 8 bases and J by 5 bases, leaving 19 bases between them. There are 15 residues in the CDR3. This chain's CDR3 is CASHPVGGGYQPQHF. The DNA read from the CDR3 is TGTGCCAGCCACCCCGTGGGAGGGGGTTATCAGCCC. Variable domain in full (rest from reference TRBV2 and TRBJ1-5): EPEVTQTPSHQVTQMGQEVILRCVPISNHLYFYWYRQILGQKVEFLVSFYNNEISEKSEIFDDQFSVERPDGSNFTLKIRSTKLEDSAMYFCASHPVGGGYQPQHFGDGTRLSIL.

A remark on this clone: The read comes to an end 3 residues before the CDR3 does, leaving the germline J gene to fill in the end. The gene calls are TRBV7-2 and TRBJ1-1; D is possibly TRBD1 (5 bases). CDR1 is SGHTA and CDR2 is FQGNSA in the germline V gene. The CDR3 is made up of 13 amino acids. Trimming cost V 5 bases and J 3 bases, with 10 bases left between them. CDR3 bases read: TGTGCCAGCAGCGAAAGAGGGGACACTGAA. Amino acids: CASSERGDTE. The entire CDR3 sequence reads CASSERGDTEAFF.

Concerning this clone: The read halts 3 residues ahead of the CDR3 end, with the missing end drawn from the germline J gene. The chain joins TRBV7-9 to TRBJ1-5, with D possibly TRBD1 on 6 matching bases. This CDR3 spans 13 amino acids. Germline lookup yields CDR1 SEHNR and CDR2 FQNEAQ (reference sequence). The germline V and J ends were trimmed by 5 bases and 6 bases, with 11 bases remaining between them. The CDR3 reads CASSPGGGQPQHF. The sequenced part of the CDR3 DNA is TGTGCCAGCAGCCCTGGGGGCGGTCAGCCC. Supplemented by reference TRBV7-9 and TRBJ1-5, the full variable domain reads DTGVSQNPRHKITKRGQNVTFRCDPISEHNRLYWYRQTLGQGPEFLTYFQNEAQLEKSRLLSDRFSAERPKGSFSTLEIQRTEQGDSAMYLCASSPGGGQPQHFGDGTRLSIL.

Concerning this clone: The read ends 3 residues shy of where the CDR3 ends; the end is completed using the germline J gene. The chain uses TRBV28 and TRBJ1-5; D gene ambiguous. The CDR3 totals 12 residues. The germline gives CDR1 MDHEN, CDR2 SYDVKM. V was cut by 8 bases and J by 2 bases, with 7 bases left in between. CDR3 bases read: TGTGCCAGCCAAGAGGGCAATCAGCCC. It specifies CASQEGNQP. The full CDR3 is CASQEGNQPQHF.

As to this clone: The read ends 3 residues before the CDR3 terminus; that terminus is restored from the germline J gene. V and J are TRBV7-8 and TRBJ1-2; TRBD1 matches 9 bases. The CDR3 extends over 15 amino acids. Germline V gene data show CDR1 as SGHVS and CDR2 as FQNEAQ. V lost 5 bases to trimming and J lost 5 bases; unmatched junction nucleotides: 9. The part of the CDR3 DNA that was read is TGTGCCAGCAGCCTCCGGACAGGGGAGGGGTATGGC. It yields the protein CASSLRTGEGYG. The full CDR3 sequence reads CASSLRTGEGYGYTF.

This CDR3 reads CASREGLGASPTDTYTF. The DNA read from the CDR3 is TGTGCCAGCCGCGAGGGTTTGGGGGCCTCTCCCACAGATACC. This sequence joins TRBV18 and TRBJ1-2; D is perhaps TRBD1 (6 bases). The read ends 3 residues before the CDR3 terminus; that terminus is restored from the germline J gene. CDR1 KGHSH and CDR2 LQKENI come from the germline V gene. The CDR3 sequence is 17 residues long.

With regard to this clone: The CDR3 end is not reached by the read, which stops 3 residues before it; the germline J gene fills it in. The chain couples TRBV5-1 to TRBJ2-1; TRBD2 agrees at 8 bases. This CDR3 region has 14 residues. Germline assignment: CDR1 SGHRS and CDR2 YFSETQ. V lost 3 bases, J lost 8 bases, and 7 bases stayed unmatched. CDR3 bases read: TGCGCCAGCAGCTATGGACTAGCCCTACATGAG. Translation gives CASSYGLALHE. The entire CDR3 protein reads CASSYGLALHEQFF.

Regarding this clone: A read error may account for a junction end that differs from germline. The CDR3 end falls 3 residues outside the read, so it is completed with the germline J gene. The chain combines TRBV6-1 with TRBJ1-3, with D uncertain. The CDR3 consists of 15 residues. Germline CDR1 MNHNS, CDR2 SASEGT. The CDR3 is CASSVTEVTGNTIYF. The DNA read from the CDR3 is TGTGCCAGCAGTGTAACGGAGGTGACTGGAAACACG.

About this clone: The read ends 3 residues early relative to the CDR3; the germline J gene fills the gap. The V and J genes are TRBV7-9 and TRBJ2-1, with TRBD2 matching over 10 bases. This CDR3 region has 15 residues. From germline, CDR1 is SEHNR and CDR2 FQNEAQ (reference sequence). With 2 bases clipped from V and 9 bases from J, the junction kept 7 bases outside the gene matches. The part of the CDR3 DNA that was read is TGTGCCAGCAGCTTATTAGCGGGAGGTCTAGGTGAG. Protein product: CASSLLAGGLGE. The full CDR3 sequence reads CASSLLAGGLGEQFF.

Note on this clone: The read falls 3 residues short of the CDR3 end, and the missing part is taken from the germline J gene. The chain employs TRBV30 and TRBJ1-4, with a possible D match to TRBD1 (5 bases). This CDR3 has 13 amino acids. Per germline, CDR1 GTSNPN and CDR2 SVGIG (reference sequence). The CDR3 bases that were read are TGTGCCTGGAGCAGCCAGGGTAATTCACCA. It yields the protein CAWSSQGNSP. In full, the CDR3 is CAWSSQGNSPLFF.

Concerning this clone itself: The read terminates 3 residues before the CDR3 end, so the remaining end is supplied by the germline J gene. V usage is TRBV5-1 and J usage is TRBJ2-7; perhaps TRBD2 as D (5 bases). CDR1 and CDR2 (germline): SGHRS, YFSETQ. V dropped 5 bases and J dropped 0 bases, with 9 bases sitting between them. The CDR3 has 13 residues. CDR3 in amino acids: CASRPGVSYEQYF. The CDR3 bases that were read are TGCGCCAGCAGGCCCGGGGTCTCCTACGAG.

On this clone: The read terminates 3 residues before the CDR3 end, so the remaining end is supplied by the germline J gene. The V call is TRBV18, the J call TRBJ2-2, with D uncertain. The CDR3 runs to 13 residues. With 2 bases removed from V and 5 bases from J, the gap between germline ends came to 6 bases. Germline CDR1 reads KGHSH; CDR2 reads LQKENI. CDR3 amino acids: CASSPDGTGELFF. The sequenced CDR3 bases are TGTGCCAGCTCACCAGACGGGACCGGGGAG.

Points on this clone: Read sequence stops 3 residues before the CDR3 end, and the germline J gene provides the missing end. The rearrangement uses TRBV7-9 and TRBJ1-2, with D maybe TRBD1 (5 bases). CDR1 is SEHNR, CDR2 FQNEAQ, per germline (reference sequence). The CDR3 totals 13 residues. CDR3: CASKGSPSYDYTF. The DNA read from the CDR3 is TGTGCCAGTAAGGGGTCACCAAGCTACGAC.

Concerning this clone itself: The read terminates 3 residues before the CDR3 end, so the remaining end is supplied by the germline J gene. V and J are TRBV2 and TRBJ2-2; TRBD1 matches 7 bases. V trimming: 7 bases; J trimming: 4 bases; junction bases outside the gene matches: 9. The CDR3 covers 15 residues. The germline gives CDR1 SNHLY, CDR2 FYNNEI. CDR3 DNA, as far as it was read: TGTGCCAGCAAGCAAGAGGGGGCCGGCACCGGGGAG. Its protein is CASKQEGAGTGE. The whole CDR3 region reads CASKQEGAGTGELFF.

As to this clone: Read sequence stops 3 residues before the CDR3 end, and the germline J gene provides the missing end. V and J are TRBV19 and TRBJ1-4; 7 nucleotides match TRBD1. The germline V gene has CDR1 LNHDA and CDR2 SQIVND (reference sequence). This CDR3 has 13 amino acids. CDR3 DNA (partial): TGTGCCAGTAGTATCGCACAGGGGAGCCCA. Protein: CASSIAQGSP. The full CDR3 sequence reads CASSIAQGSPLFF.

Comment on this clone: The read halts 3 residues ahead of the CDR3 end, with the missing end drawn from the germline J gene. The gene calls are TRBV7-3 and TRBJ2-5; TRBD1 matches 7 bases. This CDR3 comprises 16 residues. Germline CDR1 reads SGHTA; CDR2 reads FQGTGA. J was trimmed by 7 bases and V by 5 bases; bases with no gene match: 16. The sequenced part of the CDR3 DNA is TGTGCCAGCAGCCCGGGACAGAATAACCTTTTTGGGACC. Translated, it gives CASSPGQNNLFGT. The complete CDR3 sequence is CASSPGQNNLFGTQYF. Drawing the rest from reference TRBV7-3 and TRBJ2-5, the complete variable domain is GAGVSQTPSNKVTEKGKYVELRCDPISGHTALYWYRQSLGQGPEFLIYFQGTGAADDSGLPNDRFFAVRPEGSVSTLKIQRTERGDSAVYLCASSPGQNNLFGTQYFGPGTRLLVL.

Regarding this clone: The read stops 3 residues short of the end of the CDR3; the missing end is completed from the germline J gene. J is TRBJ1-1 and V is TRBV5-8, with a possible D match to TRBD1 (5 bases). This CDR3 is 14 amino acids long. V dropped 0 bases and J dropped 4 bases, with 10 bases sitting between them. Germline V lookup: CDR1 SGHTS, CDR2 YDEGEE. CDR3 DNA, as far as it was read: TGTGCCAGCAGCTTGGTTCAGGGATTCACTGAA. This codes for CASSLVQGFTE. The entire CDR3 protein is CASSLVQGFTEAFF.

The sequenced CDR3 bases are TGTGCCAGCAGCTTTGCTAGCGTCGGGTCCGGGGAG. This encodes CASSFASVGSGE. The full-length CDR3 reads as CASSFASVGSGELFF. The chain couples TRBV7-3 to TRBJ2-2; D perhaps matches TRBD2 (6 bases). The read halts 3 residues ahead of the CDR3 end, with the missing end drawn from the germline J gene. Germline V gives CDR1 SGHTA, CDR2 FQGTGA. The CDR3 is 15 residues long. Trimming took off 3 bases at V and 6 bases at J, with 14 bases between the two ends.